This passage covers 14 T cell receptor beta chains from one sample sequenced in a study of blood T cell repertoires in COVID-19. TCRdb keeps only in-frame clones here, not all; method: immunoSEQ multiplex PCR. The table records some 110,000 clones, about 80% of them present only once. The sample taken for sequencing was peripheral blood. Every receptor here comes from a woman older than 75 with active or convalescent COVID-19.

This chain connects TRBV5-5 to TRBJ1-1; unclear D gene. The CDR3 runs 14 residues. The V end lost 2 bases, the J end lost 2 bases, and 10 bases lay between the germline ends. Germline V gene sequence: CDR1 SGHKS, CDR2 YYEKEE (reference sequence). As DNA, the CDR3 is TGTGCCAGCAGCTTTCTTGGAGAAAACACTGAAGCTTTCTTT. Translation: CASSFLGENTEAFF.

The rearrangement joins TRBV6-2 or TRBV6-3 to TRBJ2-2; D is perhaps TRBD2 (5 bases). The germline V gene encodes CDR1 MNHEY and CDR2 SVGEGT. The ends were cut back, 8 bases at V and 5 bases at J, with 15 bases in the middle. This CDR3 is 14 amino acids long. DNA of the CDR3: TGTGCCAGCGGTTTTCGGGGAGCTACCGGGGAGCTGTTTTTT. This codes for CASGFRGATGELFF.

The gene calls are TRBV6-5 and TRBJ1-5; perhaps TRBD1 as D (5 bases). The CDR3 totals 16 residues. CDR1 is MNHEY and CDR2 is SVGAGI in the germline V gene. V was cut by 2 bases and J by 0 bases, with 11 bases left in between. In DNA form, the CDR3 reads TGTGCCAGCAGTTACCCCCCAGGGAATAGCAATCAGCCCCAGCATTTT. Amino acids: CASSYPPGNSNQPQHF.

J is TRBJ1-1 and V is TRBV3-1 (or the pseudogene TRBV3-2); the match to TRBD1 covers 7 bases. The CDR3 has 13 residues. Germline CDR1 and CDR2: LGHDT and YNNKEL (reference sequence). The V segment lost 2 bases and the J segment 13 bases; nucleotides outside the gene matches: 10. The CDR3 DNA is TGTGCCAGCAGCCAAAGGGACAGATCGCAAGGTTTCTTT. Protein product: CASSQRDRSQGFF.

The rearrangement links TRBV7-3 to TRBJ2-7, with D tentatively TRBD2 (5 bases). The CDR3 is 15 amino acids. CDR1 and CDR2 from the germline V gene are SGHTA and FQGTGA. Deletions cut 4 bases from V and 2 bases from J, with 15 bases between. The CDR3 sequence: CASSSQHGKPYEQYF. The CDR3 DNA reads TGTGCCAGCAGCTCCCAGCACGGGAAGCCCTACGAGCAGTACTTC.

V gene TRBV5-1 combines with J gene TRBJ1-6; D is unresolved. CDR1 and CDR2 from the germline V gene are SGHRS and YFSETQ. This CDR3 comprises 13 residues. V was cut by 7 bases and J by 8 bases, with 13 bases left in between. The CDR3 sequence is CASGQESDSPLHF. CDR3 DNA: TGCGCCAGCGGCCAAGAAAGTGATTCACCCCTCCACTTT.

This chain links TRBV2 with TRBJ2-3; 7 nucleotides align to TRBD1. Germline-derived CDR1 and CDR2 are SNHLY and FYNNEI. This CDR3 comprises 14 residues. The V gene end was trimmed by 6 bases and the J gene end by 1 base; junction bases not matched to a gene: 4. In DNA, the CDR3 is TGTGCCAGCAGCGCTGACAGGGGCACAGATACGCAGTATTTT. This encodes CASSADRGTDTQYF.

This clone showed up just once. The CDR3, as DNA: TGTGCCAGCTCACCTTATGTCCCGGGACAGGGAGATACGCAGTATTTT. Encoded protein: CASSPYVPGQGDTQYF. V and J are TRBV18 and TRBJ2-3, with 9 bases identical to TRBD1. The CDR3 runs to 16 residues. The V gene's germline CDR1 is KGHSH and CDR2 LQKENI. V lost 3 bases, J lost 5 bases, and 9 bases stayed unmatched.

This clone turned up a few times. This chain links TRBV6-5 with TRBJ2-2; D gene unclear. The germline CDR1 and CDR2 sequences are MNHEY and SVGAGI. The CDR3 is 15 amino acids. V was pared by 0 bases and J by 1 base, with 6 bases between. The CDR3 reads CASSYSNRNTGELFF. CDR3 DNA sequence: TGTGCCAGCAGTTACTCGAATAGGAACACCGGGGAGCTGTTTTTT.

The genes are TRBV11-2 and TRBJ2-1; TRBD1 aligns across 7 bases. Germline V gives CDR1 SGHAT, CDR2 FQNNGV. V was clipped by 4 bases and J by 4 bases; unmatched bases: 7. This CDR3 is 15 amino acids long. The CDR3 DNA reads TGTGCCAGCAGCTCACCAGGGGGTATTTACAATGAGCAGTTCTTC. Translated, it gives CASSSPGGIYNEQFF.

The CDR3 region has the DNA TGTGCCATCAGGCTTGACCAGGGCCCTACTTCACCCCTCCACTTT. The encoded protein is CAIRLDQGPTSPLHF. The chain uses TRBV10-3 and TRBJ1-6; the D gene is possibly TRBD1 (5 bases). The CDR3 contains 15 residues. V lost 6 bases and J 9 bases, leaving 18 bases between the germline ends. CDR1 is ENHRY, CDR2 SYGVKD, per germline.

The chain joins TRBV9 to TRBJ2-1; 10 bases match TRBD2. CDR3 size: 14 residues. V was pared by 4 bases and J by 7 bases, with 5 bases of the junction left unmatched. Germline values: CDR1 SGDLS, CDR2 YYNGEE. CDR3 DNA sequence: TGTGCCAGCAGCTTTACTAGCGGGACTAATGAGCAGTTCTTC. Its protein product is CASSFTSGTNEQFF.

The V and J genes are TRBV2 and TRBJ1-2; TRBD1 is a possible D gene (6 bases). In germline, CDR1 is SNHLY, CDR2 FYNNEI. The CDR3 is made up of 13 amino acids. With 6 bases removed from V and 2 bases from J, the gap between germline ends came to 10 bases. As DNA, the CDR3 is TGTGCCAGCAGAGGACAGCTGAACTATGGCTACACCTTC. Protein product: CASRGQLNYGYTF.

This clone appeared a single time. The chain is built from TRBV7-2 and TRBJ2-7; tentatively, D is TRBD1 (7 bases). Trimming pared 2 bases from V and 5 bases from J, leaving 16 bases between. CDR1 is SGHTA, CDR2 FQGNSA, per germline. The CDR3 extends over 15 amino acids. The CDR3 is CASSLIRQGGNEQYF. DNA for the CDR3: TGTGCCAGCAGCTTAATAAGGCAGGGGGGCAACGAGCAGTACTTC.